A selection of T cell receptor beta chains follows, all from one sample in a study of CD8 T cells in ankylosing spondylitis. In TCRdb, the 5' RACE reads were re-called with MiXCR into one record per CDR3 protein. Of roughly 42,000 distinct CDR3 sequences detected, 2.7% appear once; the ten largest clones hold 4.6%. The sequenced material came from blood, either unsorted or a sorted T cell fraction (not recorded which). These receptors originate from a male donor with ankylosing spondylitis or in good health (not recorded which). Both conserved end residues are part of each CDR3. A D gene is named only where the DNA matches it firmly. The size of a clone is reported for some rows only, either as once, few or many, or as a class for expanded clones.

>TRBV9|.|TRBJ1-5|many
TGTGCCAGCAGCCCATGGGGGAATAGCAATCAGCCCCAGCATTTT
CASSPWGNSNQPQHF
>TRBV9|.|TRBJ2-1|many
TGTGCCAGCAGCGTAGTCCCTAGCCTAAGCACCTACAATGAGCAGTTCTTC
CASSVVPSLSTYNEQFF
>TRBV9|TRBD2|TRBJ2-2|many
TGTGCCAGCAGCGAAGGACTAGCGGGAGCTACCGGGGAGCTGTTTTTT
CASSEGLAGATGELFF
>TRBV9|TRBD2|TRBJ2-5|many
TGTGCCAGCAGCCCTTCTCCACTAGCGGGCCTGGGAGAGACCCAGTACTTC
CASSPSPLAGLGETQYF
>TRBV9|.|TRBJ2-7|many
TGTGCCAGCAGCCCGGGCCTGGAAGGGAGTTACCACGAGCAGTACTTC
CASSPGLEGSYHEQYF
>TRBV9|.|TRBJ2-2|.
TGTGCCAGCAAGGGAGCAGAGACAAACACCGGGGAGCTGTTTTTT
CASKGAETNTGELFF
>TRBV9|.|TRBJ2-2|many
TGTGCCAGCAGCGCCCTATATTTGGGGACGACGAACACCGGGGAGCTGTTTTTT
CASSALYLGTTNTGELFF
>TRBV9|TRBD1|TRBJ2-2|many
TGTGCCAGCAGCCCGCGGGACAGGGGTGCGAAGTCGAACACCGGGGAGCTGTTTTTT
CASSPRDRGAKSNTGELFF
>TRBV9|TRBD1|TRBJ2-6|many
TGTGCCAGCAGCGTGACAGGGGGAAGTGCAGGGGCCAACGTCCTGACTTTC
CASSVTGGSAGANVLTF
>TRBV9|.|TRBJ1-1|many
TGTGCCAGCAGCGTGAGACTTGGAAGTACTGAAGCTTTCTTT
CASSVRLGSTEAFF
>TRBV9|.|TRBJ2-2|many
TGTGCCAGCAGCGTAAATCAGTCCCCGAACACCGGGGAGCTGTTTTTT
CASSVNQSPNTGELFF
>TRBV9|TRBD1|TRBJ2-7|many
TGTGCCAGCAGCCCGCAAGACAGGGGGTTATCCTACGAGCAGTACTTC
CASSPQDRGLSYEQYF
>TRBV9|TRBD1|TRBJ2-5|many
TGTGCCAGCAGCGCCGATGCAGGGGGCATGGAGACCCAGTACTTC
CASSADAGGMETQYF
>TRBV9|.|TRBJ2-6|many
TGTGCCAGCAGCCCCCGAGGACAGACTTTCTCTGGGGCCAACGTCCTGACTTTC
CASSPRGQTFSGANVLTF
>TRBV9|.|TRBJ1-3|many
TGTGCCAGCAGCGGAACCGGCAACTCTGGAAACACCATATATTTT
CASSGTGNSGNTIYF
>TRBV9|.|TRBJ2-3|many
TGTGCCAGCGGCCGACTAGTTTCAGATACGCAGTATTTT
CASGRLVSDTQYF
>TRBV9|TRBD1|TRBJ1-1|many
TGTGCCAGCAGCGGGGGGAACAGGGGCGGGAACACTGAAGCTTTCTTT
CASSGGNRGGNTEAFF
>TRBV9|TRBD1|TRBJ2-5|many
TGTGCCAGCAACCGACAGGGCGGCGCCCCGGGCGGAGAGACCCAGTACTTC
CASNRQGGAPGGETQYF
>TRBV9|.|TRBJ2-4|many
TGTGCCAGCAGCGTAGCGTCAGTACCAAACATTCAGTACTTC
CASSVASVPNIQYF
>TRBV9|.|TRBJ2-3|.
TGTGCCAGCAGCGCCGATTTAACAGATACGCAGTATTTT
CASSADLTDTQYF
>TRBV9|.|TRBJ2-1|many
TGTGCCAGCAGCGTAGCTAGTATGGGCAATGAGCAGTTCTTC
CASSVASMGNEQFF
>TRBV9|.|TRBJ1-3|few
TGTGCCAGCAGCGTAGGACCGGTCAGCTCTGGAAACACCATATATTTT
CASSVGPVSSGNTIYF
>TRBV9|.|TRBJ2-2|many
TGTGCCAGCAGCGTACGCGCCCCGTTCGCCGGGGAGCTGTTTTTT
CASSVRAPFAGELFF
>TRBV9|.|TRBJ2-2|many
TGTGCCAGCAGCGTAATCATCGGTCCCGGGGAGCTGTTTTTT
CASSVIIGPGELFF
>TRBV9|TRBD2|TRBJ2-1|many
TGTGCCAGCAGCGGGAGCGGGAGCTACTACAATGAGCAGTTCTTC
CASSGSGSYYNEQFF
>TRBV9|.|TRBJ2-2|many
TGTGCCAGCAGCGTAGCGGGTTCGAACACCGGGGAGCTGTTTTTT
CASSVAGSNTGELFF
>TRBV9|TRBD2|TRBJ2-3|many
TGTGCCAGCAGCGTAGCTACGTCTAGCGGGAGGGCCTACGCTACGCAGTATTTT
CASSVATSSGRAYATQYF
>TRBV9|TRBD1|TRBJ2-7|many
TGTGCCAGCAGCGGGGGACAGTGGGCCTACGAGCAGTACTTC
CASSGGQWAYEQYF
>TRBV9|.|TRBJ2-1|many
TGTGCCAGCAGCGCTCTACTAGACAATGAGCAGTTCTTC
CASSALLDNEQFF
>TRBV9|TRBD1|TRBJ1-6|.
TGTGCCAGCAGCCCAGACAGGGGGCGATATTCACCCCTCCACTTT
CASSPDRGRYSPLHF
>TRBV9|TRBD1|TRBJ2-1|many
TGTGCCAGCAGCCCCACCGGACAGGGACCCTACAATGAGCAGTTCTTC
CASSPTGQGPYNEQFF
>TRBV9|TRBD1|TRBJ1-6|many
TGTGCCAGCAGCGTAGATCCAGGGGGTTCACCCCTCCACTTT
CASSVDPGGSPLHF